This T cell receptor beta chain was captured in a study of blood T cell repertoires in COVID-19. Clinical history as reported by participants underpinned cohort assignment. All recovered Cohort 3 donors got two negative PCRs, got clearance, or saw symptom resolution. Trimming shortened V by 0 bases and J by 6 bases, and 16 bases separated the two germline ends. This CDR3 has 16 residues. CDR1 is SEHNR, CDR2 FQNEAQ, per germline (reference sequence). Here immunoSEQ multiplex PCR was the method, and the copy in TCRdb shows in-frame clones only, minus some. The table records fewer than 200,000 clones, 84% of them present only once.

V and J are TRBV7-9 and TRBJ2-3, with D perhaps matching TRBD2 (6 bases). The sequenced sample consisted of PBMCs or T cells enriched from blood (not recorded which). The receptor's source is a man aged 45-65 years who had recovered from COVID-19. As DNA, the CDR3 is TGTGCCAGCAGCTTAGCGGCTAGCGCCTCCGGGGATACGCAGTATTTT. It specifies CASSLAASASGDTQYF.